A selection of T cell receptor beta chains follows, all from one sample in a study of T cell responses to AZD1222 COVID-19 vaccine. Data came from immunoSEQ multiplex PCR; TCRdb stores just in-frame clones and leaves some out. The profile shows 110,000 to 150,000 clones, roughly 90% of them singletons. Sequences were derived from peripheral blood, sampled 28 days after the second AZD1222 dose. The receptors here all came from an adult who received the AZD1222 COVID-19 vaccine. CDR3s include the opening cysteine and the closing phenylalanine or tryptophan. Fields, in order: V gene, D gene, CDR3 length, clone size, J gene, CDR3 DNA, CDR3 protein. A D gene is named only where the DNA matches it firmly. A clone size is listed for some rows: how often the clone was seen (once, few, many), or a class if it is expanded.

TRBV24-1,.,13,.,TRBJ2-3,TGTGCCACCAGTGATGCGGCTACAGATACGCAGTATTTT,CATSDAATDTQYF
TRBV2,.,13,.,TRBJ1-2,TGTGCCAGCAGTTTGGCCCCGAACTATGGCTACACCTTC,CASSLAPNYGYTF
TRBV5-1,TRBD1,15,.,TRBJ1-2,TGCGCCAGCAGCGCCGCCGGGACAGGGTCCTATGGCTACACCTTC,CASSAAGTGSYGYTF
TRBV18,.,18,.,TRBJ1-1,TGTGCCAGCTCACCACGAAGGGGCGATCCAACTTTGAACACTGAAGCTTTCTTT,CASSPRRGDPTLNTEAFF
TRBV27,TRBD1,17,.,TRBJ1-6,TGTGCCAGCAGTTCAACCTACAGGGGCAGATCGGGGTCACCCCTCCACTTT,CASSSTYRGRSGSPLHF
TRBV28,TRBD1,14,.,TRBJ1-1,TGTGCCAGCAGTTGGAGACAGGGATGGACTGAAGCTTTCTTT,CASSWRQGWTEAFF
TRBV28,.,18,.,TRBJ2-3,TGTGCCAGCAGTTTTGCCAGAAGCACTCCAAGTAGCACAGATACGCAGTATTTT,CASSFARSTPSSTDTQYF
TRBV19,.,14,once,TRBJ1-5,TGTGCCAGTAGTATAGTAACACGGAATCAGCCCCAGCATTTT,CASSIVTRNQPQHF
TRBV6-5,TRBD2,14,.,TRBJ2-1,TGTGCCAGCAGGGGACTAGCGTTTAACAATGAGCAGTTCTTC,CASRGLAFNNEQFF
TRBV19,.,13,.,TRBJ2-7,TGTGCCAGTAGTATGCGAGACAACTACGAGCAGTACTTC,CASSMRDNYEQYF
TRBV28,.,16,.,TRBJ2-1,TGTGCCAGCAGTTTATCTCTAGGAAGGTCGCGGAATGAGCAGTTCTTC,CASSLSLGRSRNEQFF
TRBV3-1/TRBV3-2,TRBD1,15,.,TRBJ1-2,TGTGCCAGCAGCCAAGCTGGCAGGGGGGCCTATGGCTACACCTTC,CASSQAGRGAYGYTF
TRBV5-1,TRBD2,15,.,TRBJ2-1,TGCGCCAGCAGCAAACCCCTAGCGGGAGTCAATGAGCAGTTCTTC,CASSKPLAGVNEQFF
TRBV15,.,16,.,TRBJ1-5,TGTGCCACCAGCAGAGTAAGGCAGCGGGACAATCAGCCCCAGCATTTT,CATSRVRQRDNQPQHF
TRBV5-3,.,16,.,TRBJ2-1,TGTGCCAGAAGCTTGGTGGGACTCCGGATTGTCTATGAGCAGTTCTTC,CARSLVGLRIVYEQFF
TRBV7-7,.,12,.,TRBJ2-1,TGTGCCAGCCCTAGGCGATTGAATGAGCAGTTCTTC,CASPRRLNEQFF
TRBV4-3,.,15,.,TRBJ1-2,TGCGCCAGCAGCCAAATGGCCGCTGCTGGGTTTGGCTACACCTTC,CASSQMAAAGFGYTF
TRBV2,.,15,once,TRBJ1-4,TGTGCCAGCAGCCGTGCTACAGGGCTTAATGAAAAACTGTTTTTT,CASSRATGLNEKLFF
TRBV19,TRBD1,14,.,TRBJ1-1,TGTGCCAGTAGTGTAAGGACAGGATCCACTGAAGCTTTCTTT,CASSVRTGSTEAFF
TRBV11-2,.,13,.,TRBJ1-2,TGTGCCAGCAGCTTAGAGCTCTGGGGTGGCTACACCTTC,CASSLELWGGYTF
TRBV2,.,13,.,TRBJ1-1,TGTGCCAGCAACAGAGACGGGAACACTGAAGCTTTCTTT,CASNRDGNTEAFF